Given below is one T cell receptor beta chain in context. Trimming stripped 5 bases from V and 1 base from J, with 15 bases between. Germline lookup yields CDR1 SEHNR and CDR2 FQNEAQ (reference sequence). The length of the CDR3 is 15 residues. The data originate from a study of T cell changes during pregnancy in multiple sclerosis. Some clones are missing from TCRdb's copy, which holds only in-frame ones; the method was immunoSEQ multiplex PCR. The profile shows some 68,000 clones, approximately 90% of them singletons. The genes are TRBV7-9 and TRBJ2-7; perhaps TRBD2 as D (5 bases). This TCR derives from a female donor with multiple sclerosis, enrolled in a pregnancy study. Sequenced here: peripheral blood, sampled in the second trimester of pregnancy. As DNA, the CDR3 is TGTGCCAGCAGCCTGGGCTTAGGAGGTTCCTACGAGCAGTACTTC. Amino acids: CASSLGLGGSYEQYF.